A single sample is the source of the 9 T cell receptor beta chains below, sequenced in a study of T cells in localized non-small cell lung cancer. Repertoires were generated with immunoSEQ multiplex PCR, while TCRdb's copy carries only in-frame clones and drops some. The sample carries 86,000 or so clones, 84% recorded once. This specimen was peripheral blood, taken before any cancer treatment. The source of these receptors is a man between 35 and 75 years old with stage I lung adenocarcinoma.

The table lists this clone with a count of one. The chain combines TRBV14 with TRBJ2-1, with a tentative D call TRBD1 (6 bases). The CDR3 consists of 18 residues. V was cut by 2 bases and J by 0 bases, with 17 bases left in between. Germline V gene data show CDR1 as SGHDN and CDR2 as FVKESK. The CDR3 spells CASSQPILTGSSYNEQFF. The CDR3 DNA sequence: TGTGCCAGCAGCCAACCTATCTTGACAGGAAGCTCCTACAATGAGCAGTTCTTC.

The rearrangement links TRBV27 to TRBJ2-5, with D unresolved. The CDR3 has 15 amino acids. V was pared by 5 bases and J by 10 bases, with 23 bases between. The V gene's germline CDR1 is MNHEY and CDR2 SMNVEV (reference sequence). The CDR3 DNA reads as TGTGCCAGCAGTCCTCAGGCCGTGGCAAAAGTGGGCCAGTACTTC. Amino acids: CASSPQAVAKVGQYF.

The chain has TRBV5-8 and TRBJ2-1; D possibly uses TRBD1 or TRBD2 (5 bases each). Trimming removed 7 bases at V and 3 bases at J, with 17 bases between. The CDR3 contains 15 residues. From germline, CDR1 is SGHTS and CDR2 YDEGEE. CDR3 coding DNA: TGTGCCAGCCTCAAACGGGACGGCTTCTACAATGAGCAGTTCTTC. This sequence encodes CASLKRDGFYNEQFF.

The CDR3 DNA sequence: TGTGCCAGCAGTCCCGGGACAGGGGTAATGGCCAAAAACATTCAGTACTTC. It is translated as CASSPGTGVMAKNIQYF. The rearrangement links TRBV2 to TRBJ2-4; 10 bases are a match to TRBD1. Trimming took 5 bases from V and 1 from J; bases not matched to a gene: 8. The germline V gene encodes CDR1 SNHLY and CDR2 FYNNEI. The CDR3 loop spans 17 amino acids.

The CDR3 reads CASLAGASYNEQFF. The CDR3 nucleotides read TGTGCCAGCCTAGCCGGAGCCTCCTACAATGAGCAGTTCTTC. The chain employs TRBV5-6 and TRBJ2-1, with a possible D match to TRBD2 (5 bases). CDR1 and CDR2 (germline): SGHDT, YYEEEE. V gave up 7 bases and J gave up 0 bases, with 11 bases separating them. The CDR3 length is 14 residues.

The rearrangement links TRBV5-4 to TRBJ2-7; D is uncertain. The CDR3 is made up of 13 amino acids. CDR1 SGHNT and CDR2 YYREEE come from the germline V gene (reference sequence). V was shortened by 1 base and J by 1 base, with 6 bases between the two germline ends. CDR3 region: CASSLYKSYEQYF. Here the CDR3 DNA reads TGTGCCAGCAGCTTGTACAAGTCCTACGAGCAGTACTTC. The full variable domain, completed using reference TRBV5-4 and TRBJ2-7, is ETGVTQSPTHLIKTRGQQVTLRCSSQSGHNTVSWYQQALGQGPQFIFQYYREEENGRGNFPPRFSGLQFPNYSSELNVNALELDDSALYLCASSLYKSYEQYFGPGTRLTVT.

The chain uses TRBV25-1 and TRBJ1-2; D is undetermined. Germline V lookup: CDR1 MGHDK, CDR2 SYGVNS. Trimming stripped 1 base from V and 8 bases from J, with 14 bases between. The CDR3 is 14 amino acids. The CDR3 bases are TGTGCCAGCAGTGAATCTGGGCGGGGAAACGGCTACACCTTC. Protein product: CASSESGRGNGYTF.

J is TRBJ2-4 and V is TRBV5-4; possibly TRBD1 or TRBD2 for D (5 bases each). CDR1 and CDR2 (germline): SGHNT, YYREEE (reference sequence). The V gene lost 0 bases and the J gene lost 5 bases, with 12 bases spanning the gap. The CDR3 contains 15 residues. CDR3 coding DNA: TGTGCCAGCAGCTTGGGGGACCCCCAGCAAAACATTCAGTACTTC. Protein: CASSLGDPQQNIQYF.

The chain carries TRBV29-1 and TRBJ2-4, with TRBD1 as a possible D gene (5 bases). Germline loops: CDR1 SQVTM, CDR2 ANQGSEA. The V and J ends lost 3 bases and 5 bases respectively, with 20 bases between them. The CDR3 has 16 residues. The CDR3 DNA is TGCAGCGTTGATTTCCGGCAGGGCCGATCCCAAAACATTCAGTACTTC. Protein sequence: CSVDFRQGRSQNIQYF.